One sample yielded the 6 T cell receptor beta chains listed below, sequenced in a study of control samples from healthy donors and cancer patients. The data were produced by immunoSEQ multiplex PCR, yet TCRdb's version contains in-frame clones alone and is incomplete. The data hold around 110,000 clones, with 88% observed a single time. Sequencing was done on a sample of blood. All receptors derive from a woman between 65 and 79 years old in good health.

The gene calls are TRBV5-1 and TRBJ2-6; D uncertain. In germline, CDR1 is SGHRS, CDR2 YFSETQ. V was cut by 10 bases and J by 0 bases, with 11 bases left in between. This CDR3 contains 14 residues. In DNA form, the CDR3 reads TGCGCCTCCTGGTGGAGCTCTGGGGCCAACGTCCTGACTTTC. Its protein product is CASWWSSGANVLTF. Variable domain in full (rest from reference TRBV5-1 and TRBJ2-6): KAGVTQTPRYLIKTRGQQVTLSCSPISGHRSVSWYQQTPGQGLQFLFEYFSETQRNKGNFPGRFSGRQFSNSRSEMNVSTLELGDSALYLCASWWSSGANVLTFGAGSRLTVL.

CDR3 DNA sequence: TGTGCCAGCAGTGAGGTCACCACGAGCGATGGCTACACCTTC. Its translation: CASSEVTTSDGYTF. J is TRBJ1-2 and V is TRBV25-1; no firm D call. V was trimmed by 3 bases and J by 6 bases, leaving 14 bases between them. The CDR3 is 14 residues long. CDR1 MGHDK and CDR2 SYGVNS come from the germline V gene.

This sequence joins TRBV6-2 or TRBV6-3 and TRBJ1-2; D unresolved. The CDR3 runs 12 residues. Germline CDR1 is MNHEY and CDR2 is SVGEGT. Trimming took 1 base from V and 8 from J, leaving 8 bases between them. The CDR3 nucleotides are TGTGCCAGCAGTTACTTTGGCTTGGGCTACACCTTC. It encodes CASSYFGLGYTF.

This clone was seen just once. The CDR3: CASSQTVTGNEAFF. As DNA, the CDR3 is TGTGCCAGCAGCCAAACCGTTACGGGGAATGAAGCTTTCTTT. The V and J genes are TRBV3-1 (or the pseudogene TRBV3-2) and TRBJ1-1; D not resolved. CDR3 length: 14 residues. Trimming took off 2 bases at V and 7 bases at J, with 14 bases between the two ends. CDR1 and CDR2 (germline): LGHDT, YNNKEL (reference sequence).

For the CDR3, the DNA is TGTGCCAGCAGTTTAGGCCCAGGAGGGGGGCGCTCTGGAAACACCATATATTTT. This gives the protein CASSLGPGGGRSGNTIYF. The rearrangement joins TRBV28 to TRBJ1-3; D may be TRBD1 (6 bases). Trimming removed 2 bases from V and 0 bases from J, with 17 bases in between. The V gene's germline CDR1 is MDHEN and CDR2 SYDVKM. This CDR3 region has 18 residues.

The chain is built from TRBV2 and TRBJ1-2, with 10 bases identical to TRBD1. The germline gives CDR1 SNHLY, CDR2 FYNNEI. The CDR3 has 14 residues. The V segment lost 4 bases and the J segment 4 bases; nucleotides outside the gene matches: 3. CDR3 coding DNA: TGTGCCAGCAGTGCCCGGACAGGGGGCTATGGCTACACCTTC. Encoded protein: CASSARTGGYGYTF. The full variable domain, rest sourced from reference TRBV2 and TRBJ1-2, is EPEVTQTPSHQVTQMGQEVILRCVPISNHLYFYWYRQILGQKVEFLVSFYNNEISEKSEIFDDQFSVERPDGSNFTLKIRSTKLEDSAMYFCASSARTGGYGYTFGSGTRLTVV.